Detailed here is one T cell receptor (beta chain). The CDR3 has 11 amino acids. In germline, CDR1 is LGHNA, CDR2 YNFKEQ. The V end was cut by 0 bases, the J end by 9 bases, with 5 bases between. The source of the sample is a study of blood T cell repertoires in COVID-19. The overall study: The cDNA or gDNA used as material had been derived from T cells, B-cell-depleted T cells, or PBMCs.

Some clones are missing from TCRdb's copy, which holds only in-frame ones; the method was immunoSEQ multiplex PCR. The repertoire holds 100,000 to 150,000 clones, with 81% as singletons. The source of this sequence is a man aged 30-40 years with COVID-19, enrolled during active disease. Sequenced material: peripheral blood. This chain links TRBV4-2 with TRBJ2-5, with unresolved D. Written as DNA, the CDR3 is TGTGCCAGCAGCCAAGAAACGGCCCAGTACTTC. Amino acids: CASSQETAQYF.